One and the same sample provided the 28 T cell receptor beta chains below, sequenced in a study of brain T cells in children with intractable seizures. Measured with immunoSEQ multiplex PCR; TCRdb has only the in-frame clones, and not every one. The sample holds about 76,000 clones, more than 85% seen once. The material was peripheral blood, obtained at surgery. The receptors originated from a boy under two years old with tuberous sclerosis and intractable seizures.

A remark on this clone: Relative to the germline gene, one junction end is altered; a read error may explain this. The chain joins TRBV7-3 to TRBJ2-7, with TRBD2 matching 7 bases. The CDR3 runs 12 residues. Germline CDR1 SGHTA, CDR2 FQGTGA. The CDR3 DNA is TGTGCCAGCAGCTTAGGGGGGGTAATTCCCACCTTC. It encodes CASSLGGVIPTF.

This chain uses TRBV18 with TRBJ1-1; TRBD1 might be the D (5 bases). The CDR3 spans 13 residues. Looked up from germline, CDR1 is KGHSH and CDR2 is LQKENI. V dropped 5 bases and J dropped 1 base, with 8 bases sitting between them. The CDR3, as DNA: TGTGCCAGCTCATATGGACAGAACACTGAAGCTTTCTTT. Residues: CASSYGQNTEAFF.

The V call is TRBV5-1, the J call TRBJ2-3, with 8 bases matching TRBD2. Germline CDR1 and CDR2: SGHRS and YFSETQ. J gave up 6 bases and V 2 bases, and 5 bases lay outside the gene matches. This CDR3 spans 14 amino acids. CDR3 region: CASSLAGASDTQYF. The DNA of the CDR3 is TGCGCCAGCAGCTTAGCGGGAGCGAGTGATACGCAGTATTTT.

Of note for this clone: One end of the junction does not line up with germline, which may come from a read error. The chain is built from TRBV6-5 and TRBJ1-6; 7 bases align to TRBD1. CDR1 is MNHEY, CDR2 SVGAGI, per germline. The CDR3 runs 11 residues. In nucleotides, the CDR3 is TGTGCCAGCAGTTTAAGAGGGGACAGTTCCTTT. Translating gives CASSLRGDSSF.

This sequence joins TRBV24-1 and TRBJ2-3; the match to TRBD2 covers 14 bases. Germline loops: CDR1 KGHDR, CDR2 SFDVKD. This CDR3 is built from 23 residues. The V and J ends lost 5 bases and 2 bases, in that order; junction bases with no gene match: 23. Written as DNA, the CDR3 is TGTGCCACCAGTGGGGGGGCAGGCCCGGGACTAGCGGGAGCGGACGGACACACAGATACGCAGTATTTT. Protein product: CATSGGAGPGLAGADGHTDTQYF.

The rearrangement links TRBV19 to TRBJ2-5; 7 nucleotides match TRBD2. V gave up 5 bases and J gave up 2 bases; unmatched junction bases: 8. The CDR3 extends over 15 amino acids. Germline V gene sequence: CDR1 LNHDA, CDR2 SQIVND (reference sequence). CDR3 in amino acids: CASSHWASGQETQYF. In nucleotides, the CDR3 is TGTGCCAGTAGTCATTGGGCTAGCGGACAAGAGACCCAGTACTTC.

The gene calls are TRBV13 and TRBJ1-2; D call uncertain. The CDR3 totals 16 residues. The V and J ends lost 0 bases and 0 bases respectively, with 11 bases between them. Germline V gives CDR1 PRHDT, CDR2 FYEKMQ (reference sequence). The CDR3 nucleotides are TGTGCCAGCAGCTTAGGCAAGAGCGGGACTAACTATGGCTACACCTTC. Its protein product is CASSLGKSGTNYGYTF.

This clone was picked up one time. CDR3 loop: CASSIMGSYEQYF. The CDR3 DNA sequence: TGTGCCAGTAGTATAATGGGCTCCTACGAGCAGTACTTC. The gene calls are TRBV19 and TRBJ2-7; D gene unclear. CDR3 length: 13 amino acids. V lost 2 bases and J lost 0, with 5 bases in between. CDR1 and CDR2 (germline): LNHDA, SQIVND (reference sequence).

The J gene is TRBJ2-3, the V gene TRBV19; D is undetermined. Trimming took off 5 bases at V and 8 bases at J, with 17 bases between the two ends. CDR3 length: 14 amino acids. Germline CDR1 LNHDA, CDR2 SQIVND (reference sequence). The CDR3 loop is CASSGLYLVATQYF. In nucleotides, the CDR3 is TGTGCCAGTAGTGGGCTATACCTCGTTGCTACGCAGTATTTT.

This clone occurred once. This sequence joins TRBV9 and TRBJ1-2; 7 bases line up with TRBD1. This CDR3 is 13 amino acids long. CDR1 and CDR2 (germline): SGDLS, YYNGEE. With V trimmed by 4 bases and J by 8 bases, 8 bases remained unmatched. The CDR3 loop reads CASSLRQGGGYTF. The CDR3 bases are TGTGCCAGCAGCCTCCGCCAGGGGGGGGGCTACACCTTC.

The chain joins TRBV24-1 to TRBJ1-3; 8 positions match TRBD1. J was trimmed by 7 bases and V by 4 bases; bases with no gene match: 8. The CDR3 spans 15 residues. The germline gives CDR1 KGHDR, CDR2 SFDVKD. The CDR3 DNA reads TGTGCCACCAGTGACCCAGGGGGCCAGGATAACACCATATATTTT. This sequence encodes CATSDPGGQDNTIYF.

The rearrangement uses TRBV30 and TRBJ1-6, with 8 nucleotides matching TRBD1. After removal of 3 bases from V and 2 bases from J, the junction contained 9 bases not matched to a gene. Per germline, CDR1 GTSNPN and CDR2 SVGIG (reference sequence). The CDR3 has 17 amino acids. Here the CDR3 DNA reads TGTGCCTGGAGCCTGACAGGGGCCAGCGCCTATAATTCACCCCTCCACTTT. As protein: CAWSLTGASAYNSPLHF.

The V gene is TRBV24-1, the J gene TRBJ1-3; D is perhaps TRBD1 (5 bases). The length of the CDR3 is 13 residues. Trimming stripped 5 bases from V and 3 bases from J, with 7 bases between. The germline gives CDR1 KGHDR, CDR2 SFDVKD. The CDR3, as DNA: TGTGCCACCAGTGGCAGGGTTGGAAACACCATATATTTT. This encodes CATSGRVGNTIYF.

The chain is built from TRBV24-1 and TRBJ1-2; 7 bases agree with TRBD1. The CDR3 is 13 residues long. Germline-derived CDR1 and CDR2 are KGHDR and SFDVKD. The J segment lost 0 bases and the V segment lost 11 bases, leaving 5 bases of the junction unmatched. The CDR3 loop reads CASRDSSNYGYTF. The CDR3 DNA reads TGTGCCAGTCGGGACAGTTCTAACTATGGCTACACCTTC.

The rearrangement uses TRBV5-4 and TRBJ2-3; D is unclear. CDR3 length: 14 residues. Per the germline V gene, CDR1 is SGHNT and CDR2 is YYREEE (reference sequence). Trimming stripped 0 bases from V and 1 base from J, with 6 bases between. The CDR3 is CASSLGGGTDTQYF. The CDR3 bases are TGTGCCAGCAGCTTGGGTGGCGGCACAGATACGCAGTATTTT.

The V gene is TRBV14, the J gene TRBJ1-2; TRBD1 agrees at 9 bases. This CDR3 spans 13 amino acids. Germline V gives CDR1 SGHDN, CDR2 FVKESK. Unmatched junction bases numbered 1, after V lost 4 bases and J lost 4 bases. The CDR3 spells CASSRTGVYGYTF. The CDR3 DNA reads TGTGCCAGCAGCCGGACAGGGGTCTATGGCTACACCTTC. The variable domain in full, with the rest retrieved from reference TRBV14 and TRBJ1-2, is EAGVTQFPSHSVIEKGQTVTLRCDPISGHDNLYWYRRVMGKEIKFLLHFVKESKQDESGMPNNRFLAERTGGTYSTLKVQPAELEDSGVYFCASSRTGVYGYTFGSGTRLTVV.

This clone was counted once. The CDR3 DNA follows: TGTGCCAGCAGCCAAGGTTGGGCGATTACCTCTGGAAACACCATATATTTT. Protein: CASSQGWAITSGNTIYF. The rearrangement joins TRBV3-1 (or the pseudogene TRBV3-2) to TRBJ1-3; D call uncertain. Deletions cut 1 base from V and 0 bases from J, with 13 bases between. The germline CDR1 and CDR2 sequences are LGHDT and YNNKEL (reference sequence). The CDR3 covers 17 residues.

The rearrangement uses TRBV2 and TRBJ2-7; D might be TRBD2 (6 bases). Trimming left V 7 bases short and J 3 bases short, with 28 bases between. CDR1 is SNHLY, CDR2 FYNNEI, per germline. The CDR3 extends over 18 amino acids. Here the CDR3 reads CASTSRSLLSGGNYEQYF. The CDR3 region has the DNA TGTGCCAGCACCAGCCGATCACTCCTTAGCGGAGGGAACTACGAGCAGTACTTC.

This clone is a singleton in its sample. The V call is TRBV19, the J call TRBJ2-7, with 10 bases lining up with TRBD2. After removal of 3 bases from V and 4 bases from J, the junction contained 6 bases not matched to a gene. CDR3 length: 15 residues. Germline lookup yields CDR1 LNHDA and CDR2 SQIVND (reference sequence). The CDR3 reads CASSIALAGVYEQYF. Written as DNA, the CDR3 is TGTGCCAGTAGTATCGCCCTAGCGGGAGTATACGAGCAGTACTTC. Variable domain in full (rest from reference TRBV19 and TRBJ2-7): DGGITQSPKYLFRKEGQNVTLSCEQNLNHDAMYWYRQDPGQGLRLIYYSQIVNDFQKGDIAEGYSVSREKKESFPLTVTSAQKNPTAFYLCASSIALAGVYEQYFGPGTRLTVT.

The chain links TRBV10-3 to TRBJ2-1, with 9 positions matching TRBD1. After removal of 2 bases from V and 4 bases from J, the junction contained 9 bases not matched to a gene. The germline CDR1 and CDR2 sequences are ENHRY and SYGVKD. This CDR3 is built from 17 residues. The CDR3 is CAISEPGQGEGYNEQFF. The CDR3 bases are TGTGCCATCAGTGAGCCGGGACAGGGAGAAGGGTACAATGAGCAGTTCTTC.

This chain uses TRBV30 with TRBJ1-4; the D is unclear. The CDR3 has 19 residues. Germline V gene lookup returns CDR1 GTSNPN and CDR2 SVGIG (reference sequence). V was pared by 3 bases and J by 4 bases, with 27 bases between. In DNA, the CDR3 is TGTGCCTGGAGAGAGCCGGCAACAGCGAACTTCCCGGATAATGAAAAACTGTTTTTT. It yields the protein CAWREPATANFPDNEKLFF.

V usage is TRBV20-1 and J usage is TRBJ2-3; TRBD2 agrees at 9 bases. Germline CDR1 and CDR2: DFQATT and SNEGSKA (reference sequence). Trimming removed 3 bases from V and 2 bases from J; junction bases left unmatched: 9. The CDR3 is 16 amino acids. CDR3: CSASSGGYRATDTQYF. The CDR3, as DNA: TGCAGTGCTAGTAGCGGGGGATACCGGGCCACAGATACGCAGTATTTT.

The genes are TRBV24-1 and TRBJ2-3; 9 nucleotides agree with TRBD1. Germline-derived CDR1 and CDR2 are KGHDR and SFDVKD. The CDR3 contains 16 residues. With 5 bases clipped from V and 3 bases from J, the junction kept 8 bases outside the gene matches. CDR3 region: CATSGGRDRATDTQYF. CDR3 bases: TGTGCCACCAGTGGGGGCCGGGACAGGGCAACAGATACGCAGTATTTT.

This rearrangement joins TRBV19 to TRBJ1-2; D is unclear. There are 18 residues in the CDR3. Trimming took 4 bases from V and 0 from J, leaving 21 bases between them. Per germline, CDR1 LNHDA and CDR2 SQIVND (reference sequence). The CDR3: CASSTSSGGTLTNYGYTF. CDR3 bases: TGTGCCAGTAGTACCTCAAGCGGCGGAACGTTGACTAACTATGGCTACACCTTC.

The rearrangement uses TRBV11-2 and TRBJ2-7, with 8 bases identical to TRBD2. Germline V gene sequence: CDR1 SGHAT, CDR2 FQNNGV. V trimming: 4 bases; J trimming: 4 bases; junction bases outside the gene matches: 12. The CDR3 loop spans 16 amino acids. The CDR3 here is CASSSKSGGYTYEQYF. Here the CDR3 DNA reads TGTGCCAGCAGCTCAAAAAGCGGGGGCTATACTTACGAGCAGTACTTC.

This chain's CDR3 is CSAGGGTEGEKLFF. CDR3 coding DNA: TGCAGCGCAGGGGGGGGGACAGAGGGTGAAAAACTGTTTTTT. The rearrangement uses TRBV29-1 and TRBJ1-4; TRBD1 matches 7 bases. Trimming removed 7 bases from V and 7 bases from J; junction bases left unmatched: 12. The CDR3 runs to 14 residues. From germline, CDR1 is SQVTM and CDR2 ANQGSEA.

The chain is built from TRBV10-3 and TRBJ2-3, with a weak D call TRBD2 (7 bases). The CDR3 extends over 13 amino acids. Deletions cut 7 bases from V and 4 bases from J, with 12 bases between. CDR1 is ENHRY and CDR2 is SYGVKD in the germline V gene. CDR3 loop: CAINGGRADTQYF. The CDR3, as DNA: TGTGCCATCAACGGGGGGCGCGCAGATACGCAGTATTTT.

The chain is built from TRBV15 and TRBJ1-6; D gene unclear. CDR1 and CDR2 (germline): LNHNV, YYDKDF (reference sequence). V lost 3 bases to trimming and J lost 9 bases, with 12 bases between them. CDR3 length equals 14 residues. CDR3 DNA: TGTGCCACCAGCAGCAGGACTGTTCTTTCACCCCTCCACTTT. This encodes CATSSRTVLSPLHF.